These 28 T cell receptor beta chains were sequenced from one sample in a study of blood T cell repertoires in COVID-19. Generated by immunoSEQ multiplex PCR, the TCRdb table keeps only in-frame clones and is missing some. The table has more than 200,000 clones, roughly 86% seen once. Material for sequencing was peripheral blood. Source of these receptors: an older woman with COVID-19, enrolled during active disease.

The rearrangement links TRBV5-6 to TRBJ2-2, with 9 bases aligning to TRBD1. This CDR3 comprises 15 residues. Germline trimming cut 5 bases from V and 7 bases from J; bases unmatched to any gene: 9. CDR1 and CDR2 (germline): SGHDT, YYEEEE. CDR3: CASRPGTGLGGELFF. The CDR3 bases are TGTGCCAGCAGACCCGGGACAGGGTTAGGCGGGGAGCTGTTTTTT.

The rearrangement joins TRBV3-1 (or the pseudogene TRBV3-2) to TRBJ2-4, with 9 bases aligning to TRBD1. The V and J ends lost 0 bases and 0 bases, in that order; junction bases with no gene match: 0. The V gene's germline CDR1 is LGHDT and CDR2 YNNKEL (reference sequence). The CDR3 is made up of 16 amino acids. The CDR3 is CASSQEGQGAKNIQYF. CDR3 coding DNA: TGTGCCAGCAGCCAAGAGGGACAGGGAGCCAAAAACATTCAGTACTTC.

The genes are TRBV15 and TRBJ1-6; TRBD1 might be the D (6 bases). The CDR3 totals 16 residues. Per germline, CDR1 LNHNV and CDR2 YYDKDF (reference sequence). V was cut by 3 bases and J by 7 bases, with 16 bases left in between. The chain's CDR3 is CATSRDRDKENSPLHF. DNA for the CDR3: TGTGCCACCAGCAGGGACCGGGACAAGGAAAATTCACCCCTCCACTTT.

This chain joins TRBV11-3 and TRBJ2-7; 10 bases match TRBD1. In germline, CDR1 is SGHNT, CDR2 YENEEA. The V gene end was trimmed by 5 bases and the J gene end by 5 bases; junction bases not matched to a gene: 6. The CDR3 is 14 residues long. The CDR3 reads CASSTGQGNNEQYF. The CDR3, as DNA: TGTGCCAGCAGCACGGGACAGGGGAACAACGAGCAGTACTTC.

The genes are TRBV30 and TRBJ1-6; D is undetermined. The V end was cut by 0 bases, the J end by 4 bases, with 10 bases between. The germline gives CDR1 GTSNPN, CDR2 SVGIG (reference sequence). The CDR3 runs to 15 residues. CDR3 amino acids: CAWSVLSGYNSPLHF. DNA of the CDR3: TGTGCCTGGAGTGTACTTTCAGGTTATAATTCACCCCTCCACTTT.

The chain links TRBV3-1 (or the pseudogene TRBV3-2) to TRBJ1-2; the match to TRBD1 covers 7 bases. V trimming: 4 bases; J trimming: 7 bases; junction bases outside the gene matches: 6. The germline V gene has CDR1 LGHDT and CDR2 YNNKEL (reference sequence). The CDR3 extends over 13 amino acids. The CDR3, as DNA: TGTGCCAGCAGCCCAAGACAGGGCGTTGGCTACACCTTC. Protein product: CASSPRQGVGYTF.

The chain has TRBV7-8 and TRBJ2-1; 9 bases match TRBD1. The length of the CDR3 is 13 residues. The V gene end was trimmed by 5 bases and the J gene end by 4 bases; junction bases not matched to a gene: 0. Germline V CDR1 and CDR2: SGHVS, FQNEAQ. This CDR3 is CASSGQGYNEQFF. In DNA form, the CDR3 reads TGTGCCAGCAGCGGACAGGGGTACAATGAGCAGTTCTTC.

The rearrangement links TRBV7-2 to TRBJ2-1; 9 nucleotides align to TRBD2. This CDR3 is 15 amino acids long. In germline, CDR1 is SGHTA, CDR2 FQGNSA. Trimming removed 4 bases from V and 4 bases from J; junction bases left unmatched: 5. The chain's CDR3 is CASSSRTSVYNEQFF. The CDR3 DNA follows: TGTGCCAGCAGCTCCAGGACTAGCGTATACAATGAGCAGTTCTTC.

This chain connects TRBV28 to TRBJ2-7, with D possibly matching TRBD1 (6 bases). V lost 6 bases and J lost 2, with 11 bases in between. The CDR3 runs to 13 residues. Germline V gene data show CDR1 as MDHEN and CDR2 as SYDVKM. The CDR3 DNA follows: TGTGCCAGCAGCTCCAGGGGCCCCTACGAGCAGTACTTC. Protein: CASSSRGPYEQYF. Full variable domain (remainder filled in from reference TRBV28 and TRBJ2-7): DVKVTQSSRYLVKRTGEKVFLECVQDMDHENMFWYRQDPGLGLRLIYFSYDVKMKEKGDIPEGYSVSREKKERFSLILESASTNQTSMYLCASSSRGPYEQYFGPGTRLTVT.

The rearrangement links TRBV5-6 to TRBJ2-2, with 16 bases matching TRBD2. V shed 4 bases, J shed 6 bases, and the junction held 3 bases outside the gene matches. The V gene's germline CDR1 is SGHDT and CDR2 YYEEEE. The CDR3 has 16 residues. The CDR3: CASSRGTSGRAGELFF. CDR3 nucleotide sequence: TGTGCCAGCAGCCGCGGGACTAGCGGGAGGGCCGGGGAGCTGTTTTTT. Using reference TRBV5-6 and TRBJ2-2 for the parts outside the CDR3, the full variable domain is DAGVTQSPTHLIKTRGQQVTLRCSPKSGHDTVSWYQQALGQGPQFIFQYYEEEERQRGNFPDRFSGHQFPNYSSELNVNALLLGDSALYLCASSRGTSGRAGELFFGEGSRLTVL.

This chain joins TRBV18 and TRBJ1-2, with 8 bases lining up with TRBD1. The V segment lost 2 bases and the J segment 8 bases; nucleotides outside the gene matches: 10. This CDR3 has 15 residues. The germline V gene encodes CDR1 KGHSH and CDR2 LQKENI. CDR3 coding DNA: TGTGCCAGCTCACCATCCGGACAGGGAGGGAAAGGCTACACCTTC. Protein product: CASSPSGQGGKGYTF.

V usage is TRBV5-4 and J usage is TRBJ2-3; no clear D. The germline CDR1 and CDR2 sequences are SGHNT and YYREEE (reference sequence). The V end was cut by 2 bases, the J end by 0 bases, with 4 bases between. The length of the CDR3 is 13 residues. The CDR3 DNA follows: TGTGCCAGCAGCTTAACTAGCACAGATACGCAGTATTTT. It is translated as CASSLTSTDTQYF. The complete variable domain, with remaining parts taken from reference TRBV5-4 and TRBJ2-3, reads ETGVTQSPTHLIKTRGQQVTLRCSSQSGHNTVSWYQQALGQGPQFIFQYYREEENGRGNFPPRFSGLQFPNYSSELNVNALELDDSALYLCASSLTSTDTQYFGPGTRLTVL.

In regard to this clone: The same CDR3 is also encoded by other DNA sequences in this sample. The chain uses TRBV6-1 and TRBJ2-7, with TRBD2 matching 8 bases. The J segment lost 2 bases and the V segment lost 4 bases, leaving 10 bases of the junction unmatched. CDR3 length equals 16 residues. Per the germline V gene, CDR1 is MNHNS and CDR2 is SASEGT. The CDR3 DNA follows: TGTGCCAGCAGTGGAGGGGGATCAGCGGGAGCCTACGAGCAGTACTTC. Its translation is CASSGGGSAGAYEQYF.

V usage is TRBV11-3 and J usage is TRBJ2-1, with D uncertain. The CDR3 length is 14 residues. Per germline, CDR1 SGHNT and CDR2 YENEEA. V shed 2 bases and J shed 2 bases, with 7 bases lying between them. The CDR3 DNA is TGTGCCAGCAGCTTAAGCTCGGCCTACAATGAGCAGTTCTTC. Its protein product is CASSLSSAYNEQFF.

This clone was observed once. The V and J genes are TRBV19 and TRBJ2-1; perhaps TRBD2 as D (6 bases). The germline gives CDR1 LNHDA, CDR2 SQIVND (reference sequence). The CDR3 contains 19 residues. V dropped 3 bases and J dropped 5 bases, with 26 bases sitting between them. The CDR3 here is CASSIYRGTPSDQDNEQFF. CDR3 sequence (DNA): TGTGCCAGTAGTATTTACCGCGGAACCCCTAGCGATCAGGACAATGAGCAGTTCTTC.

The gene calls are TRBV7-3 and TRBJ2-1, with 7 bases fitting TRBD1. Germline trimming cut 4 bases from V and 5 bases from J; bases unmatched to any gene: 5. This CDR3 has 14 residues. CDR1 and CDR2 from the germline V gene are SGHTA and FQGTGA. CDR3 sequence: CASSSRDSNNEQFF. CDR3 in DNA: TGTGCCAGCAGCTCCCGGGACAGTAACAATGAGCAGTTCTTC. Full variable domain (outside the CDR3, taken from reference TRBV7-3 and TRBJ2-1): GAGVSQTPSNKVTEKGKYVELRCDPISGHTALYWYRQSLGQGPEFLIYFQGTGAADDSGLPNDRFFAVRPEGSVSTLKIQRTERGDSAVYLCASSSRDSNNEQFFGPGTRLTVL.

The chain links TRBV21-1 to TRBJ2-7; no check of the table's D call, TRBD1, against the DNA was made. TRBV21-1 is listed as a pseudogene. CDR3 length equals 15 residues. The CDR3 loop reads CASTSGTVTSYEQYF. In DNA, the CDR3 is TGTGCCAGCACCTCCGGGACAGTGACCTCCTACGAGCAGTACTTC.

This rearrangement joins TRBV3-1 (or the pseudogene TRBV3-2) to TRBJ2-5; TRBD1 matches at 8 bases. CDR1 is LGHDT, CDR2 YNNKEL, per germline (reference sequence). The CDR3 runs to 15 residues. V gave up 4 bases and J gave up 4 bases; unmatched junction bases: 8. CDR3 nucleotides: TGTGCCAGCAGCCGACAGGGGAGGATTGTAGAGACCCAGTACTTC. Translation gives CASSRQGRIVETQYF.

This chain links TRBV7-2 with TRBJ2-3; TRBD1 aligns across 10 bases. CDR1 SGHTA and CDR2 FQGNSA come from the germline V gene. The CDR3 covers 16 residues. Trimming at V came to 7 bases and at J to 1 base, leaving 8 bases not matched to a gene. CDR3 protein: CASNLQTGGGTDTQYF. In DNA form, the CDR3 reads TGTGCCAGCAACCTACAGACAGGGGGCGGCACAGATACGCAGTATTTT.

The rearrangement links TRBV9 to TRBJ2-5; the D is unclear. This CDR3 has 13 residues. CDR1 SGDLS and CDR2 YYNGEE come from the germline V gene. Trimming left V 0 bases short and J 3 bases short, with 6 bases between. The DNA for the CDR3 is TGTGCCAGCAGCGTAGGGTCGGAAGAGACCCAGTACTTC. Protein sequence: CASSVGSEETQYF.

The chain combines TRBV18 with TRBJ2-7, with 9 nucleotides matching TRBD1. J was trimmed by 2 bases and V by 0 bases; bases with no gene match: 2. The CDR3 extends over 15 amino acids. Germline CDR1 and CDR2: KGHSH and LQKENI. CDR3 coding DNA: TGTGCCAGCTCACCACCGGACAGGGGCCCCTACGAGCAGTACTTC. Protein product: CASSPPDRGPYEQYF.

The genes are TRBV7-2 and TRBJ2-7; weak D call: TRBD1 (5 bases). Germline CDR1 and CDR2: SGHTA and FQGNSA. CDR3 length equals 13 residues. V was clipped by 2 bases and J by 5 bases, with 10 bases between them. In nucleotides, the CDR3 is TGTGCCAGCAGCTTATCGGCAGGGAACGAGCAGTACTTC. It yields the protein CASSLSAGNEQYF.

The chain links TRBV5-1 to TRBJ2-7, with 7 bases matching TRBD2. The CDR3 runs 15 residues. Germline V gene sequence: CDR1 SGHRS, CDR2 YFSETQ. The V segment lost 6 bases and the J segment 0 bases; nucleotides outside the gene matches: 9. CDR3 in amino acids: CASTREGGGSYEQYF. The CDR3 DNA is TGCGCCAGCACCAGGGAGGGCGGGGGCTCCTACGAGCAGTACTTC.

The chain uses TRBV24-1 and TRBJ2-1; 7 bases are a match to TRBD1. CDR3 length equals 17 residues. Germline lookup yields CDR1 KGHDR and CDR2 SFDVKD. With 4 bases clipped from V and 1 base from J, the junction kept 9 bases outside the gene matches. The CDR3 region has the DNA TGTGCCACCAGTGACCCTACCGACAGGGTTTCCTACAATGAGCAGTTCTTC. Amino acids: CATSDPTDRVSYNEQFF.

The V gene is TRBV14, the J gene TRBJ1-6; 8 bases align to TRBD1. V dropped 4 bases and J dropped 7; count of bases not matched to a gene: 3. The CDR3 has 14 residues. Looked up from germline, CDR1 is SGHDN and CDR2 is FVKESK. The CDR3 region is CASSLRTGNSPLHF. The CDR3 DNA follows: TGTGCCAGCAGCCTGCGGACAGGGAATTCACCCCTCCACTTT.

The V and J genes are TRBV28 and TRBJ2-6; D unresolved. The germline V gene has CDR1 MDHEN and CDR2 SYDVKM. The CDR3 loop spans 15 amino acids. Trimming pared 2 bases from V and 0 bases from J, leaving 5 bases between. This CDR3 reads CASSLRFSGANVLTF. DNA of the CDR3: TGTGCCAGCAGTTTACGGTTCTCTGGGGCCAACGTCCTGACTTTC.

This chain joins TRBV7-8 and TRBJ1-5; tentative D call: TRBD1 (6 bases). V gave up 0 bases and J gave up 3 bases, with 12 bases separating them. The V gene's germline CDR1 is SGHVS and CDR2 FQNEAQ. This CDR3 spans 16 amino acids. The CDR3 DNA sequence: TGTGCCAGCAGCTTAGCCCAGGGGACCTTCAATCAGCCCCAGCATTTT. Translating it yields CASSLAQGTFNQPQHF.

The rearrangement uses TRBV18 and TRBJ2-1; TRBD2 matches at 8 bases. The CDR3 contains 16 residues. The trim removed 3 bases at V and 4 bases at J, leaving 8 bases unmatched. Germline CDR1 and CDR2: KGHSH and LQKENI. In DNA form, the CDR3 reads TGTGCCAGCTCACCCACAAGCGGGAGAAGGTACAATGAGCAGTTCTTC. Amino acid sequence: CASSPTSGRRYNEQFF.